These T cell receptor beta chains were read from a single sample in a study of graft-versus-host responses after intestinal transplantation. TCRdb keeps only in-frame clones here, not all; method: immunoSEQ multiplex PCR. The repertoire has under 45,000 clones, roughly 94% of them found once; the top ten carry about 0.23%. Antigens of these TCRs are unknown. Source: unstimulated CD4+ T cells sorted from spleen or lymph node cells, taken before transplant. These receptors came from a human donor who was the organ donor for an intestinal transplant. Both conserved end residues are part of each CDR3. The order of the fields is V gene, D gene, clone size, J gene, CDR3 protein, CDR3 DNA. D genes are given only for firm matches. Where a row states a size, it is once, few, many or the class of an expanded clone; other rows omit it.

v_gene: TRBV12-5; d_gene: TRBD2; abundance: NA; j_gene: TRBJ2-3; CDR3aa: CASATSGTDTQYF; CDR3nt: TGTGCTAGTGCAACTAGCGGCACAGATACGCAGTATTTT
v_gene: TRBV19; d_gene: TRBD1; abundance: NA; j_gene: TRBJ2-3; CDR3aa: CASSPGTGEGDTQYF; CDR3nt: TGTGCCAGTAGCCCAGGGACAGGGGAGGGAGATACGCAGTATTTT
v_gene: TRBV7-3; d_gene: NA; abundance: NA; j_gene: TRBJ2-7; CDR3aa: CASSLTGAYEQYF; CDR3nt: TGTGCCAGCAGCTTAACCGGCGCCTACGAGCAGTACTTC
v_gene: TRBV4-3; d_gene: TRBD2; abundance: NA; j_gene: TRBJ2-3; CDR3aa: CASSKLAGGTDTQYF; CDR3nt: TGCGCCAGCAGCAAATTAGCGGGGGGCACAGATACGCAGTATTTT
v_gene: TRBV7-7; d_gene: NA; abundance: once; j_gene: TRBJ2-7; CDR3aa: CASSLPPAGYEQYF; CDR3nt: TGTGCCAGCAGCTTACCCCCGGCGGGATACGAGCAGTACTTC
v_gene: TRBV30; d_gene: TRBD2; abundance: NA; j_gene: TRBJ2-5; CDR3aa: CAWSVRGTRQETQYF; CDR3nt: TGTGCCTGGAGTGTACGAGGGACTAGGCAAGAGACCCAGTACTTC
v_gene: TRBV4-1; d_gene: TRBD1; abundance: NA; j_gene: TRBJ1-5; CDR3aa: CASSKTGRGQPQHF; CDR3nt: TGCGCCAGCAGCAAGACAGGGAGAGGTCAGCCCCAGCATTTT
v_gene: TRBV19; d_gene: NA; abundance: NA; j_gene: TRBJ1-2; CDR3aa: CASSPWTSNYGYTF; CDR3nt: TGTGCCAGTAGTCCGTGGACAAGTAACTATGGCTACACCTTC
v_gene: TRBV4-1; d_gene: NA; abundance: NA; j_gene: TRBJ2-7; CDR3aa: CASSQEGYGTYEQYF; CDR3nt: TGCGCCAGCAGCCAAGAGGGGTACGGAACCTACGAGCAGTACTTC
v_gene: TRBV5-6; d_gene: NA; abundance: NA; j_gene: TRBJ2-5; CDR3aa: CASTTAGKGQETQYF; CDR3nt: TGTGCCAGCACCACTGCAGGCAAGGGACAAGAGACCCAGTACTTC
v_gene: TRBV7-2; d_gene: TRBD1; abundance: NA; j_gene: TRBJ2-5; CDR3aa: CASSSGQADQETQYF; CDR3nt: TGTGCCAGCAGCTCAGGACAGGCCGACCAAGAGACCCAGTACTTC
v_gene: TRBV5-1; d_gene: TRBD2; abundance: NA; j_gene: TRBJ2-3; CDR3aa: CASSLLGGGIVTDTQYF; CDR3nt: TGCGCCAGCAGCTTGCTTGGCGGGGGGATCGTAACAGATACGCAGTATTTT
v_gene: TRBV5-4; d_gene: NA; abundance: NA; j_gene: TRBJ2-7; CDR3aa: CASSFDYYEQYF; CDR3nt: TGTGCCAGCAGCTTTGACTACTACGAGCAGTACTTC
v_gene: TRBV18; d_gene: NA; abundance: once; j_gene: TRBJ2-3; CDR3aa: CASSSTSTDTQYF; CDR3nt: TGTGCCAGCTCATCAACTAGCACAGATACGCAGTATTTT